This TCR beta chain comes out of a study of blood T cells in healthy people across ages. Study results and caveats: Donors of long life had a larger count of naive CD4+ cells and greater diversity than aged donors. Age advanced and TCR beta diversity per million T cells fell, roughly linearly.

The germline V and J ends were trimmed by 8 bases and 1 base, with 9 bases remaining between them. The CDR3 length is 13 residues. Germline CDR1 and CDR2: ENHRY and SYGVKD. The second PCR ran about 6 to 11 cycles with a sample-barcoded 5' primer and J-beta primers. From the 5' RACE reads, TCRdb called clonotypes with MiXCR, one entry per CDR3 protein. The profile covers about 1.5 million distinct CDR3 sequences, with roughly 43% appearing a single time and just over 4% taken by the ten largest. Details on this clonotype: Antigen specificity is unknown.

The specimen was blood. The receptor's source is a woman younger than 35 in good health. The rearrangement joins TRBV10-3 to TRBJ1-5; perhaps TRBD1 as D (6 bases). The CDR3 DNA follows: TGTGCCATCGGGGACATAAGCAATCAGCCCCAGCATTTT. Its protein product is CAIGDISNQPQHF.